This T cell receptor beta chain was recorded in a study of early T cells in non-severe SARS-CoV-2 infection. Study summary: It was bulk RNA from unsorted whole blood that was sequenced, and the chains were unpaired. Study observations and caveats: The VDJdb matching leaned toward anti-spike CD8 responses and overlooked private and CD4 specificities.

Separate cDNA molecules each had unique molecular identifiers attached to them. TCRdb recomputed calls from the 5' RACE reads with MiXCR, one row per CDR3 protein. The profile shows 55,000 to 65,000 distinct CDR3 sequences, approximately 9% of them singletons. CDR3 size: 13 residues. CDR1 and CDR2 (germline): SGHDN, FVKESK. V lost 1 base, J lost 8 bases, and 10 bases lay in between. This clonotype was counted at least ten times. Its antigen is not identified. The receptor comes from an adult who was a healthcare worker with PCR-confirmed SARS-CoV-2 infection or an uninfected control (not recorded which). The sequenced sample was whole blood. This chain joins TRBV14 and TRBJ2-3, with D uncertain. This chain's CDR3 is CASSQVVVSTQYF. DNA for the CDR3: TGTGCCAGCAGCCAAGTCGTGGTCAGTACGCAGTATTTT.